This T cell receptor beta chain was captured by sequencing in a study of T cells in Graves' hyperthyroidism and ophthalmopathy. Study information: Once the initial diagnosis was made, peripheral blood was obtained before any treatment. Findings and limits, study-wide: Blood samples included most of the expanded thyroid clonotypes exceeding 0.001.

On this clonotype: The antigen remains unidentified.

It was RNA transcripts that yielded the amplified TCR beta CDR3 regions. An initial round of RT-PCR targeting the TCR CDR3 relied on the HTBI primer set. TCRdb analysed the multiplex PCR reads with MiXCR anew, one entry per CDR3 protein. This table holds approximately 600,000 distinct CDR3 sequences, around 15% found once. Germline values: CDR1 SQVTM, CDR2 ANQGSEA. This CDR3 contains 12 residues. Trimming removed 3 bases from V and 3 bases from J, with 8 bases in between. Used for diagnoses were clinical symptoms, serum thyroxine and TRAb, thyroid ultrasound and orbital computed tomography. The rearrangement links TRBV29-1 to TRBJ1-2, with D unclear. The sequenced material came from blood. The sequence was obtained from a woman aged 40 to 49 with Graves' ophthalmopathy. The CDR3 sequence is CSVERSDYGYTF. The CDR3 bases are TGCAGCGTTGAGAGGTCGGACTATGGCTACACCTTC.